What follows are 26 T cell receptor beta chains derived from one specimen sequenced in a study of cytomegalovirus exposure and HLA in healthy donors. Primers included in the PCR were 60 Vbeta and 13 Jbeta primers. Sequencing was performed with immunoSEQ multiplex PCR; in TCRdb, only in-frame clones are kept and a portion is missing. In total, the table holds tens of thousands of clones. The sample consisted of PBMCs. These receptors all stem from a man in his fifties or sixties in good health and CMV-seropositive.

This chain uses TRBV11-3 with TRBJ2-3; 11 nucleotides line up with TRBD2. CDR3 length equals 16 residues. CDR1 is SGHNT and CDR2 is YENEEA in the germline V gene. The junction had 5 bases not matched to a gene; V was cut back by 1 base and J by 5 bases. CDR3 sequence: CASSLAPLAGVDTQYF. The CDR3 DNA is TGTGCCAGCAGCTTAGCGCCACTAGCGGGGGTAGATACGCAGTATTTT.

The chain couples TRBV7-9 to TRBJ2-7; possible D gene TRBD2, 5 bases. The CDR3 has 19 residues. Germline CDR1 reads SEHNR; CDR2 reads FQNEAQ (reference sequence). V lost 5 bases to trimming and J lost 0 bases, with 26 bases between them. CDR3: CASSDLGRAGETFSYEQYF. The DNA of the CDR3 is TGTGCCAGCAGCGACCTAGGCCGGGCCGGGGAAACCTTCTCCTACGAGCAGTACTTC.

The chain joins TRBV14 to TRBJ2-4; TRBD2 matches 14 bases. The germline V gene has CDR1 SGHDN and CDR2 FVKESK. V was clipped by 4 bases and J by 6 bases; unmatched bases: 8. This CDR3 has 17 amino acids. The CDR3 loop reads CASSRGLAGGPLNIQYF. The CDR3 nucleotides are TGTGCCAGCAGCCGCGGACTAGCGGGGGGTCCTCTAAACATTCAGTACTTC. Based on the CDR3 plus reference TRBV14 and TRBJ2-4, the full variable domain is EAGVTQFPSHSVIEKGQTVTLRCDPISGHDNLYWYRRVMGKEIKFLLHFVKESKQDESGMPNNRFLAERTGGTYSTLKVQPAELEDSGVYFCASSRGLAGGPLNIQYFGAGTRLSVL.

The CDR3, as DNA: TGTGCCTGGAGTGTAGTGGGGACAAGTGGGGGATCGCAGTTCTTC. Amino acid sequence: CAWSVVGTSGGSQFF. The rearrangement joins TRBV30 to TRBJ2-1; D perhaps matches TRBD1 (6 bases). The CDR3 has 15 amino acids. CDR1 is GTSNPN and CDR2 is SVGIG in the germline V gene (reference sequence). Trimming removed 0 bases at V and 12 bases at J, with 21 bases between.

The V gene is TRBV6-1, the J gene TRBJ2-7, with 9 bases identical to TRBD2. After removal of 3 bases from V and 3 bases from J, the junction contained 6 bases not matched to a gene. The CDR3 runs 15 residues. Germline V CDR1 and CDR2: MNHNS, SASEGT. The CDR3 nucleotides are TGTGCCAGCAGTGATGGGGGACTAGCTCTCTACGAGCAGTACGTC. Translated, it gives CASSDGGLALYEQYV.

The chain links TRBV6-1 to TRBJ1-2; D unclear. The V and J ends lost 1 base and 2 bases respectively, with 5 bases between them. This CDR3 contains 13 residues. Germline V gives CDR1 MNHNS, CDR2 SASEGT. The CDR3 region is CASSEGANYGYTF. Here the CDR3 DNA reads TGTGCCAGCAGTGAAGGGGCCAACTATGGCTACACCTTC.

The chain links TRBV10-1 to TRBJ2-2; D is ambiguous. Germline CDR1 and CDR2: WNHNN and SYGVQD (reference sequence). The CDR3 spans 13 residues. V shed 5 bases and J shed 5 bases, with 9 bases lying between them. The DNA for the CDR3 is TGCGCCAGCAGTCCCGCCCTAACCGGGGAGCTGTTTTTT. Its protein product is CASSPALTGELFF.

The V gene is TRBV6-6, the J gene TRBJ1-3; TRBD1 aligns across 7 bases. Germline V lookup: CDR1 MNHNY, CDR2 SVGAGI (reference sequence). The CDR3 contains 14 residues. The V gene end was trimmed by 8 bases and the J gene end by 2 bases; junction bases not matched to a gene: 6. CDR3 sequence reads: CASLRTGAGNTIYF. DNA of the CDR3: TGTGCCAGCCTTCGGACAGGTGCTGGAAACACCATATATTTT.

V is TRBV27 and J is TRBJ1-2; 9 nucleotides agree with TRBD1. CDR1 and CDR2 (germline): MNHEY, SMNVEV (reference sequence). The CDR3 runs 15 residues. The trim removed 5 bases at V and 4 bases at J, leaving 8 bases unmatched. This CDR3 reads CASSHGQGLGYGYTF. In DNA, the CDR3 is TGTGCCAGCAGTCATGGACAGGGGCTGGGCTATGGCTACACCTTC.

The chain has TRBV11-2 and TRBJ1-2; unclear D gene. This CDR3 spans 12 amino acids. V lost 4 bases and J lost 8, with 11 bases in between. CDR1 and CDR2 (germline): SGHAT, FQNNGV. CDR3 sequence reads: CASSSRGTGYTF. In DNA form, the CDR3 reads TGTGCCAGCAGCTCCAGAGGCACAGGCTACACCTTC.

The V call is TRBV27, the J call TRBJ2-5; TRBD2 aligns across 13 bases. The CDR3 is made up of 15 amino acids. Germline values: CDR1 MNHEY, CDR2 SMNVEV (reference sequence). Unmatched junction bases numbered 7, after V lost 5 bases and J lost 7 bases. CDR3 in DNA: TGTGCCAGCAGTCGGGGGACTAGCGGGATGGGGACCCAGTACTTC. It encodes CASSRGTSGMGTQYF.

J is TRBJ1-3 and V is TRBV18; 8 nucleotides align to TRBD1. Per the germline V gene, CDR1 is KGHSH and CDR2 is LQKENI. CDR3 size: 15 residues. The V segment lost 3 bases and the J segment 2 bases; nucleotides outside the gene matches: 3. In DNA form, the CDR3 reads TGTGCCAGCTCACCTGGGACAGGTGCTGGAAACACCATATATTTT. The encoded protein is CASSPGTGAGNTIYF.

The chain combines TRBV4-3 with TRBJ2-1; 15 nucleotides agree with TRBD2. After removal of 1 base from V and 10 bases from J, the junction contained 5 bases not matched to a gene. The CDR3 has 16 residues. Germline V gene data show CDR1 as LGHNA and CDR2 as YSLEER. CDR3 residues: CASSQGTSGRALEQFF. Written as DNA, the CDR3 is TGCGCCAGCAGCCAAGGGACTAGCGGGAGGGCCTTGGAGCAGTTCTTC.

This chain links TRBV10-3 with TRBJ1-3; D gene uncertain. The CDR3 covers 12 residues. The V end was cut by 10 bases, the J end by 2 bases, with 9 bases between. Per the germline V gene, CDR1 is ENHRY and CDR2 is SYGVKD. CDR3: CATQEAGNTIYF. The CDR3 region has the DNA TGTGCCACCCAGGAAGCTGGAAACACCATATATTTT.

The rearrangement uses TRBV10-3 and TRBJ1-5; TRBD1 is a possible D gene (6 bases). The CDR3 totals 16 residues. V dropped 3 bases and J dropped 5 bases, with 17 bases sitting between them. Germline values: CDR1 ENHRY, CDR2 SYGVKD. This chain's CDR3 is CAISEWGGARDQPQHF. CDR3 coding DNA: TGTGCCATCAGTGAATGGGGGGGCGCGCGAGATCAGCCCCAGCATTTT.

The genes are TRBV18 and TRBJ1-1, with D possibly being TRBD1 (6 bases). V lost 0 bases to trimming and J lost 3 bases, with 11 bases between them. Germline CDR1 is KGHSH and CDR2 is LQKENI. The CDR3 is 15 residues long. This CDR3 reads CASSPPTGRDTEAFF. The CDR3 DNA reads as TGTGCCAGCTCACCACCGACAGGCAGGGACACTGAAGCTTTCTTT. The complete variable domain, with remaining parts taken from reference TRBV18 and TRBJ1-1, reads NAGVMQNPRHLVRRRGQEARLRCSPMKGHSHVYWYRQLPEEGLKFMVYLQKENIIDESGMPKERFSAEFPKEGPSILRIQQVVRGDSAAYFCASSPPTGRDTEAFFGQGTRLTVV.

The rearrangement uses TRBV13 and TRBJ2-1; 7 bases are a match to TRBD2. The V gene end was trimmed by 4 bases and the J gene end by 8 bases; junction bases not matched to a gene: 11. CDR3 size: 15 residues. CDR1 is PRHDT, CDR2 FYEKMQ, per germline (reference sequence). CDR3 residues: CASSSGRGSGHEQFF. The CDR3 DNA is TGTGCCAGCAGCTCTGGTCGCGGGAGTGGCCATGAGCAGTTCTTC.

The V call is TRBV10-2, the J call TRBJ2-7; a weak D match, TRBD2 (6 bases). Per germline, CDR1 WSHSY and CDR2 SAAADI. There are 13 residues in the CDR3. Trimming left V 6 bases short and J 2 bases short, with 11 bases between. This chain's CDR3 is CASSSGVPYEQYF. The CDR3 DNA reads TGCGCCAGCAGCTCGGGAGTACCCTACGAGCAGTACTTC.

The gene calls are TRBV6-5 and TRBJ2-1; 10 nucleotides match TRBD1. There are 15 residues in the CDR3. The germline V gene has CDR1 MNHEY and CDR2 SVGAGI. The junction had 5 bases not matched to a gene; V was cut back by 2 bases and J by 7 bases. The CDR3 DNA follows: TGTGCCAGCAGTTACAGGGACAGGGGTTGGAATGAGCAGTTCTTC. Translation gives CASSYRDRGWNEQFF.

V usage is TRBV7-8 and J usage is TRBJ2-1; D uncertain. V was shortened by 3 bases and J by 0 bases, with 9 bases between the two germline ends. This CDR3 contains 15 residues. Germline assignment: CDR1 SGHVS and CDR2 FQNEAQ. The chain's CDR3 is CASSFLVSSYNEQFF. The CDR3 DNA sequence: TGTGCCAGCAGCTTTCTCGTGAGCTCCTACAATGAGCAGTTCTTC.

This chain connects TRBV28 to TRBJ1-2; D might be TRBD1 (5 bases). V gave up 2 bases and J gave up 4 bases, with 11 bases separating them. The CDR3 runs 14 residues. Germline CDR1 and CDR2: MDHEN and SYDVKM. The CDR3 here is CASSLPGNSYGYTF. CDR3 sequence (DNA): TGTGCCAGCAGTTTACCAGGGAATAGCTATGGCTACACCTTC.

The chain employs TRBV7-9 and TRBJ1-2, with D maybe TRBD1 (5 bases). Deletions cut 6 bases from V and 2 bases from J, with 13 bases between. This CDR3 is built from 14 residues. The germline V gene encodes CDR1 SEHNR and CDR2 FQNEAQ (reference sequence). The CDR3 region is CASSPAGRNYGYTF. DNA for the CDR3: TGTGCCAGCAGTCCAGCGGGGCGCAACTATGGCTACACCTTC.

This chain uses TRBV29-1 with TRBJ1-2; 7 nucleotides line up with TRBD1. This CDR3 has 14 residues. Trimming took 6 bases from V and 2 from J; bases not matched to a gene: 9. The germline V gene encodes CDR1 SQVTM and CDR2 ANQGSEA. CDR3 DNA: TGCAGCGTCGGACTCCGGGACAGCAACTATGGCTACACCTTC. Translation: CSVGLRDSNYGYTF.

A remark on this clone: One junction end disagrees with the germline gene, perhaps due to a read error. This chain connects TRBV11-2 to TRBJ2-5; the match to TRBD2 covers 10 bases. The CDR3 contains 15 residues. Germline CDR1 SGHAT, CDR2 FQNNGV. Here the CDR3 DNA reads TGTGCCAGCAGCTTAGTGTTTCGGCTAGCGGGAGTGCTAAACTTC. Residues: CASSLVFRLAGVLNF.

J is TRBJ2-5 and V is TRBV30, with 10 nucleotides matching TRBD2. The CDR3 is made up of 10 amino acids. Germline V gene sequence: CDR1 GTSNPN, CDR2 SVGIG (reference sequence). V lost 7 bases and J lost 13; bases outside the gene matches: 6. CDR3 in DNA: TGTGCCTCCCTTAGCGGGAGGCTGTACTTC. This translates into CASLSGRLYF.

The chain links TRBV2 to TRBJ2-3; 9 bases are a match to TRBD1. The CDR3 runs 13 residues. J was trimmed by 8 bases and V by 6 bases; bases with no gene match: 6. Germline V gene data show CDR1 as SNHLY and CDR2 as FYNNEI. Here the CDR3 reads CASSEMTGGTQYF. The CDR3 DNA reads as TGTGCCAGCAGCGAAATGACAGGGGGTACGCAGTATTTT.